This TCR beta chain emerged from a study of blood T cell repertoires in COVID-19. Profiled with immunoSEQ multiplex PCR; TCRdb holds only in-frame clones, not every one. Here the sample spans 250,000 to 400,000 clones, around 86% being singletons. The germline V and J ends were trimmed by 4 bases and 6 bases, with 15 bases remaining between them. CDR3 length equals 15 residues. Germline loops: CDR1 LNHDA, CDR2 SQIVND (reference sequence). The rearrangement joins TRBV19 to TRBJ1-4, with TRBD1 as a possible D gene (5 bases). The sample was peripheral blood. The sequence derives from a man aged 45 to 65 with active or convalescent COVID-19. CDR3 amino acids: CASSKEGWKDEKLFF. Here the CDR3 DNA reads TGTGCCAGTAGTAAGGAGGGGTGGAAGGATGAAAAACTGTTTTTT.